Presented here are 6 T cell receptor beta chains from one specimen sequenced in a study of blood T cell repertoires in COVID-19. Clones were sequenced by immunoSEQ multiplex PCR, and TCRdb holds only the in-frame ones, with some missing. The sample holds about 250,000 clones, more than 65% seen once. Material for sequencing was peripheral blood. The receptors derive from a man aged 45-65 years with active or convalescent COVID-19.

The rearrangement joins TRBV4-1 to TRBJ2-7, with 7 bases lining up with TRBD1. Germline assignment: CDR1 MGHRA and CDR2 YSYEKL. Germline trimming cut 5 bases from V and 0 bases from J; bases unmatched to any gene: 16. The CDR3 spans 18 residues. The CDR3 sequence: CASSSIKGGRGLSYEQYF. The CDR3 DNA is TGCGCCAGCAGCTCTATAAAAGGGGGCCGTGGTCTCTCCTACGAGCAGTACTTC.

The chain uses TRBV7-2 and TRBJ2-3; 14 bases are a match to TRBD2. This CDR3 has 18 residues. The trim removed 5 bases at V and 0 bases at J, leaving 7 bases unmatched. Germline-derived CDR1 and CDR2 are SGHTA and FQGNSA. The CDR3 here is CASSLGLAGGPSTDTQYF. The CDR3 region has the DNA TGTGCCAGCAGCCTCGGACTAGCGGGGGGACCTAGCACAGATACGCAGTATTTT.

This chain uses TRBV15 with TRBJ1-3; possibly TRBD1 for D (5 bases). The CDR3 covers 15 residues. Trimming pared 3 bases from V and 0 bases from J, leaving 9 bases between. Per germline, CDR1 LNHNV and CDR2 YYDKDF (reference sequence). The CDR3 DNA sequence: TGTGCCACCAGCAGCGACAGACCCTCTGGAAACACCATATATTTT. Residues: CATSSDRPSGNTIYF.

V and J are TRBV29-1 and TRBJ2-7; 8 bases align to TRBD1. V trimming: 5 bases; J trimming: 7 bases; junction bases outside the gene matches: 13. CDR1 is SQVTM and CDR2 is ANQGSEA in the germline V gene. The CDR3 length is 14 residues. DNA for the CDR3: TGCAGCGTTCTTGATACAGGACAGGGTTGGGAGCAGTACTTC. Translated: CSVLDTGQGWEQYF.

The chain links TRBV7-2 to TRBJ1-3; TRBD1 matches at 7 bases. The CDR3 is 15 amino acids. V lost 2 bases to trimming and J lost 4 bases; unmatched junction nucleotides: 5. Germline CDR1 and CDR2: SGHTA and FQGNSA. The CDR3 DNA reads TGTGCCAGCAGCTTATGGACAGGAGGGGGAAACACCATATATTTT. The encoded protein is CASSLWTGGGNTIYF.

J is TRBJ1-5 and V is TRBV25-1; D may be TRBD1 (5 bases). The germline gives CDR1 MGHDK, CDR2 SYGVNS. Trimming shortened V by 3 bases and J by 4 bases, and 7 bases separated the two germline ends. This CDR3 is built from 13 residues. CDR3 nucleotides: TGTGCCAGCAGTGAGGCAGGGAATCAGCCCCAGCATTTT. It encodes CASSEAGNQPQHF.